This TCR beta chain was profiled in a study of PD-1 blockade in classical Hodgkin lymphoma. Remarks on this clone: Its specificity is unknown.

Every patient relapsed after autologous stem cell transplantation, and brentuximab vedotin exposure varied. Sequenced by immunoSEQ multiplex PCR; TCRdb stores in-frame clones only, minus some. The sample lists tens of thousands of clones; roughly four fifths were seen once. This CDR3 is 17 amino acids long. CDR1 and CDR2 from the germline V gene are SGHRS and YFSETQ. With 3 bases clipped from V and 6 bases from J, the junction kept 13 bases outside the gene matches. General study findings and limits: Patients newly diagnosed and complete responders had comparable baseline diversity.

The sequence came from a human donor with classical Hodgkin lymphoma. The sequences come from peripheral blood mononuclear cells (PBMCs), collected at baseline. The genes are TRBV5-1 and TRBJ2-4; 9 bases are a match to TRBD1. The CDR3 loop is CASSSDPLGTGINIQYF. CDR3 DNA: TGCGCCAGCAGCTCGGACCCCTTAGGGACAGGGATAAACATTCAGTACTTC. Filled out from reference TRBV5-1 and TRBJ2-4, the complete variable domain reads KAGVTQTPRYLIKTRGQQVTLSCSPISGHRSVSWYQQTPGQGLQFLFEYFSETQRNKGNFPGRFSGRQFSNSRSEMNVSTLELGDSALYLCASSSDPLGTGINIQYFGAGTRLSVL.